Included here is one T cell receptor beta chain sequence, with context. Its antigen is unidentified. The entry originates in a study of CD8+CD57+ T cells in acquired aplastic anemia. Study information: Sorted CD4+ and CD8+ cells yielded DNA averaging roughly 3.3 ug.

By flow cytometry, patients selected for sequencing had shown an expansion of CD8+CD57+ cells. Patients uniformly had severe acquired aplastic anemia. Study observations and caveats: Researchers reported that CD8+ Simpson's diversity was not significantly different in patients versus controls.

The CDR3 is made up of 16 amino acids. The trim removed 3 bases at V and 9 bases at J, leaving 12 bases unmatched. Germline loops: CDR1 SGHRS, CDR2 YFSETQ. Genomic DNA provided the template from which TCR beta VDJ and CDR3 profiles were obtained. One entry per CDR3 protein, called by TCRdb with MiXCR from the reads. The profile shows some 170,000 distinct CDR3 sequences, about two thirds of them singletons. The sequenced sample was sorted CD4+, CD8+, or CD8+CD57+ T cells (not recorded which) from PBMCs. The chain employs TRBV5-1 and TRBJ2-6, with 7 bases aligning to TRBD1. This TCR was recovered from a human donor with aplastic anemia. The CDR3 DNA sequence: TGCGCCAGCAGCTCACAGGGGCTCGAGATGATCAACGTCCTGACTTTC. It yields the protein CASSSQGLEMINVLTF.